These 22 T cell receptor beta chains came from one sample sequenced in a study of HIV-infected patients and healthy controls. Each CDR3 protein is one row after TCRdb ran MiXCR on the 5' RACE reads. The profile shows tens of thousands of distinct CDR3 sequences, about a sixth of them singletons. The sequenced sample consisted of CD4+ T cells from blood. The origin of the receptors is a human donor in good health.

For this clonotype: A junction boundary mismatches the germline segment, possibly from a read error. The CDR3 spells CASSQGGSKTIQYF. Here the CDR3 DNA reads TGTGCCAGCAGCCAAGGGGGTAGTAAAACCATTCAGTACTTC. The rearrangement joins TRBV2 to TRBJ2-4; D may be TRBD1 (6 bases). The germline CDR1 and CDR2 sequences are SNHLY and FYNNEI. The CDR3 contains 14 residues. Supplemented by reference TRBV2 and TRBJ2-4, the full variable domain reads EPEVTQTPSHQVTQMGQEVILRCVPISNHLYFYWYRQILGQKVEFLVSFYNNEISEKSEIFDDQFSVERPDGSNFTLKIRSTKLEDSAMYFCASSQGGSKTIQYFGAGTRLSVL.

The rearrangement joins TRBV2 to TRBJ2-7, with D perhaps being TRBD1 or TRBD2 (5 bases each). Germline assignment: CDR1 SNHLY and CDR2 FYNNEI. CDR3 length: 16 residues. Deletions cut 1 base from V and 0 bases from J, with 13 bases between. The CDR3 is CASSEGGVGTSYEQYF. The CDR3 nucleotides read TGTGCCAGCAGTGAAGGAGGGGTTGGGACCTCCTACGAGCAGTACTTC.

This clonotype came up a few times. The V gene is TRBV20-1, the J gene TRBJ2-4, with 9 bases identical to TRBD1. Trimming at V came to 0 bases and at J to 12 bases, leaving 9 bases not matched to a gene. Looked up from germline, CDR1 is DFQATT and CDR2 is SNEGSKA (reference sequence). The CDR3 consists of 14 residues. The CDR3 is CSAREAGTGKAQYF. Here the CDR3 DNA reads TGCAGTGCTAGAGAGGCCGGGACAGGGAAGGCTCAGTACTTC.

This clonotype was counted ten times or more. The chain uses TRBV10-3 and TRBJ2-5; no clear D. Germline CDR1 is ENHRY and CDR2 is SYGVKD. V lost 6 bases, J lost 2 bases, and 10 bases lay in between. The CDR3 spans 13 residues. The CDR3 reads CAISPSRQETQYF. The CDR3 DNA reads TGTGCCATCAGCCCATCCAGACAAGAGACCCAGTACTTC.

The genes are TRBV28 and TRBJ1-5; 9 bases line up with TRBD1. Germline CDR1 and CDR2: MDHEN and SYDVKM. With 8 bases clipped from V and 13 bases from J, the junction kept 21 bases outside the gene matches. The CDR3 contains 16 residues. CDR3 sequence reads: CASGGIGTGTIRAQHF. For the CDR3, the DNA is TGTGCCAGCGGGGGGATAGGGACAGGGACAATCAGGGCGCAGCATTTT.

A few counts support this clonotype. The rearrangement uses TRBV19 and TRBJ2-3, with 7 bases fitting TRBD2. This CDR3 region has 14 residues. V shed 10 bases and J 4 bases; nucleotides not matched to a gene: 11. Germline CDR1 and CDR2: LNHDA and SQIVND (reference sequence). The CDR3 sequence: CATASGPSADTQYF. In nucleotides, the CDR3 is TGTGCCACTGCTAGCGGACCGAGCGCAGATACGCAGTATTTT.

The V gene is TRBV12-3 or TRBV12-4, the J gene TRBJ2-2; possibly TRBD1 or TRBD2 for D (5 bases each). V was shortened by 3 bases and J by 1 base, with 9 bases between the two germline ends. CDR3 length: 15 residues. The CDR3 loop reads CASSFRDGNTGELFF. For the CDR3, the DNA is TGTGCCAGCAGTTTCCGGGACGGGAACACCGGGGAGCTGTTTTTT.

The rearrangement joins TRBV6-2 or TRBV6-3 to TRBJ2-7, with 8 bases that match TRBD2. The CDR3 has 15 residues. V was pared by 4 bases and J by 5 bases, with 10 bases of the junction left unmatched. In germline, CDR1 is MNHEY, CDR2 SVGEGT. The CDR3 sequence is CASSSISGGNDEQYF. The CDR3 DNA reads as TGTGCCAGCAGTTCGATAAGCGGGGGAAACGACGAGCAGTACTTC.

This chain uses TRBV9 with TRBJ2-7; the match to TRBD2 covers 9 bases. The CDR3 is 18 amino acids. Germline V gene data show CDR1 as SGDLS and CDR2 as YYNGEE. J gave up 6 bases and V 2 bases, and 18 bases lay outside the gene matches. CDR3 DNA sequence: TGTGCCAGCAGCGTTAGTAGCGGGAGCGCGATGGGGACTACCGAGCAGTACTTC. Translated, it gives CASSVSSGSAMGTTEQYF. Based on the CDR3 plus reference TRBV9 and TRBJ2-7, the full variable domain is DSGVTQTPKHLITATGQRVTLRCSPRSGDLSVYWYQQSLDQGLQFLIQYYNGEERAKGNILERFSAQQFPDLHSELNLSSLELGDSALYFCASSVSSGSAMGTTEQYFGPGTRLTVT.

This clonotype was seen a few times. This chain connects TRBV19 to TRBJ2-2, with 9 bases matching TRBD2. Germline lookup yields CDR1 LNHDA and CDR2 SQIVND (reference sequence). V lost 2 bases to trimming and J lost 5 bases; unmatched junction nucleotides: 9. This CDR3 comprises 17 residues. CDR3 protein: CASSINRALAGTGELFF. CDR3 nucleotides: TGTGCCAGTAGTATAAACCGGGCCCTAGCGGGGACCGGGGAGCTGTTTTTT.

This clonotype was detected ten times or more. The rearrangement links TRBV29-1 to TRBJ1-2; no firm D call. In germline, CDR1 is SQVTM, CDR2 ANQGSEA. The CDR3 runs 12 residues. V shed 4 bases and J shed 1 base, with 7 bases lying between them. CDR3 sequence reads: CSVAKGNYGYTF. The CDR3 region has the DNA TGCAGCGTTGCAAAGGGTAACTATGGCTACACCTTC.

This clonotype was observed a handful of times. V usage is TRBV13 and J usage is TRBJ1-2, with D unresolved. This CDR3 contains 14 residues. Trimming took off 2 bases at V and 8 bases at J, with 15 bases between the two ends. The germline CDR1 and CDR2 sequences are PRHDT and FYEKMQ (reference sequence). Here the CDR3 DNA reads TGTGCCAGCAGCTTAAATAAGGGAGTTTCAGGCTACACCTTC. It is translated as CASSLNKGVSGYTF.

This chain links TRBV6-2 or TRBV6-3 with TRBJ2-7; no clear D gene. CDR1 is MNHEY and CDR2 is SVGEGT in the germline V gene. This CDR3 contains 14 residues. The germline V and J ends were trimmed by 2 bases and 1 base, with 9 bases remaining between them. The CDR3 region is CASSYPTVSYEQYF. CDR3 sequence (DNA): TGTGCCAGCAGTTACCCGACGGTTTCCTACGAGCAGTACTTC.

This clonotype came up a few times. V and J are TRBV5-1 and TRBJ2-3, with D hard to call. CDR3 length: 13 residues. Trimming took 0 bases from V and 6 from J, leaving 8 bases between them. The germline V gene has CDR1 SGHRS and CDR2 YFSETQ. The CDR3 is CASSLGGSDTQYF. For the CDR3, the DNA is TGCGCCAGCAGCTTGGGTGGTTCGGATACGCAGTATTTT.

The chain uses TRBV27 and TRBJ2-7; 7 bases match TRBD1. J lost 2 bases, V lost 9 bases, and 10 bases had no gene match. This CDR3 is built from 14 residues. Germline V lookup: CDR1 MNHEY, CDR2 SMNVEV (reference sequence). CDR3 nucleotide sequence: TGTGCCAGGCTAGGGGACAGTTCAACCTACGAGCAGTACTTC. Translated, it gives CARLGDSSTYEQYF.

The chain links TRBV20-1 to TRBJ2-3; D uncertain. CDR1 and CDR2 from the germline V gene are DFQATT and SNEGSKA (reference sequence). CDR3 length equals 16 residues. V lost 5 bases, J lost 2 bases, and 20 bases lay in between. CDR3 DNA sequence: TGCAGTGCTCCGGTATACCTTAGCATTTTCACAGATACGCAGTATTTT. Amino acids: CSAPVYLSIFTDTQYF.

There are many counts of this clonotype. The J gene is TRBJ2-2, the V gene TRBV29-1; 9 nucleotides agree with TRBD1. CDR1 is SQVTM and CDR2 is ANQGSEA in the germline V gene. There are 15 residues in the CDR3. V shed 4 bases and J 6 bases; nucleotides not matched to a gene: 9. CDR3 bases: TGCAGCGTTGTCCCCGGGACAGGGAGATCCGGGGAGCTGTTTTTT. Amino acid sequence: CSVVPGTGRSGELFF.

This clonotype was picked up one time. This sequence joins TRBV12-3 or TRBV12-4 and TRBJ1-2, with a tentative D call TRBD1 (5 bases). The CDR3 runs 13 residues. Trimming took 3 bases from V and 4 from J, leaving 9 bases between them. In DNA form, the CDR3 reads TGTGCCAGCAGTTTTCGGCAGGGCTATGGCTACACCTTC. Translated: CASSFRQGYGYTF.

This clonotype was counted at least ten times. J is TRBJ2-1 and V is TRBV3-1, with 10 bases identical to TRBD1. The germline CDR1 and CDR2 sequences are LGHDT and YNNKEL (reference sequence). CDR3 length: 14 residues. V trimming: 7 bases; J trimming: 9 bases; junction bases outside the gene matches: 9. CDR3 DNA sequence: TGTGCCAGCAAGGGACAGGGGAAGGCAGGTGAGCAGTTCTTC. This sequence encodes CASKGQGKAGEQFF.

The V and J genes are TRBV19 and TRBJ1-6; D is unresolved. Trimming took off 1 base at V and 6 bases at J, with 4 bases between the two ends. The germline CDR1 and CDR2 sequences are LNHDA and SQIVND (reference sequence). CDR3 length equals 13 residues. CDR3 nucleotides: TGTGCCAGTAGTATAGGAGGTAATTCACCCCTCCACTTT. This sequence encodes CASSIGGNSPLHF.

This clonotype has a count of ten or more. J is TRBJ2-3 and V is TRBV20-1; tentatively, D is TRBD1 (5 bases). Trimming took 6 bases from V and 2 from J, leaving 15 bases between them. The CDR3 contains 14 residues. From germline, CDR1 is DFQATT and CDR2 SNEGSKA (reference sequence). DNA of the CDR3: TGCAGTGCCTCAGACCGACAGTCCACAGATACGCAGTATTTT. Translated: CSASDRQSTDTQYF.

The sample holds a few counts of this clonotype. V is TRBV7-2 and J is TRBJ2-3; possibly TRBD1 or TRBD2 for D (7 bases each). CDR3 length equals 15 residues. Germline CDR1 is SGHTA and CDR2 is FQGNSA. V shed 5 bases and J shed 1 base, with 13 bases lying between them. Written as DNA, the CDR3 is TGTGCCAGCAGCCCAGGGGGGGTCGGCACAGATACGCAGTATTTT. It yields the protein CASSPGGVGTDTQYF.